The 13 T cell receptor beta chains listed next were all sequenced from one sample in a study of PD-1 blockade in mismatch repair-deficient tumors. The assay was immunoSEQ multiplex PCR, and TCRdb's table has in-frame clones only and misses some. Of 56,000 or so clones listed, around 73% were seen once; the top ten hold around 3.4%. Specimen: peripheral blood, collected 4 weeks after starting pembrolizumab. The source is an adult with mismatch repair-deficient cancer.

V and J are TRBV4-2 and TRBJ2-1, with D unresolved. The CDR3 length is 16 residues. V was trimmed by 1 base and J by 2 bases, leaving 12 bases between them. CDR1 and CDR2 (germline): LGHNA, YNFKEQ. DNA for the CDR3: TGTGCCAGCAGCCAAGGAGGTAGGTACGCCTACAATGAGCAGTTCTTC. Encoded protein: CASSQGGRYAYNEQFF.

V is TRBV18 and J is TRBJ2-5, with D unclear. This CDR3 region has 13 residues. Germline CDR1 and CDR2: KGHSH and LQKENI. Trimming shortened V by 2 bases and J by 2 bases, and 6 bases separated the two germline ends. The chain's CDR3 is CASSPVQQETQYF. CDR3 DNA: TGTGCCAGCTCACCAGTACAGCAAGAGACCCAGTACTTC.

A few counts support this clone. The chain carries TRBV2 and TRBJ1-3, with 9 nucleotides matching TRBD1. The CDR3 covers 18 residues. Germline V gene data show CDR1 as SNHLY and CDR2 as FYNNEI. Trimming removed 5 bases from V and 1 base from J; junction bases left unmatched: 12. Here the CDR3 DNA reads TGTGCCAGCAGTTGGGACAGGGCGTTGGGATCTTCTGGAAACACCATATATTTT. It is translated as CASSWDRALGSSGNTIYF.

The chain uses TRBV6-4 and TRBJ2-1, with D perhaps matching TRBD1 (6 bases). Germline CDR1 and CDR2: MRHNA and SNTAGT. This CDR3 spans 13 amino acids. V was cut by 4 bases and J by 3 bases, with 7 bases left in between. The CDR3 DNA reads TGTGCCAGCAGTGCGGACAGCTACAATGAGCAGTTCTTC. This gives the protein CASSADSYNEQFF.

This clone occurred a few times. This chain connects TRBV14 to TRBJ2-7; 8 bases are a match to TRBD1. The germline V gene has CDR1 SGHDN and CDR2 FVKESK. This CDR3 spans 16 amino acids. J lost 2 bases, V lost 0 bases, and 6 bases had no gene match. CDR3 in amino acids: CASSQDWGQETYEQYF. For the CDR3, the DNA is TGTGCCAGCAGCCAAGATTGGGGACAGGAGACCTACGAGCAGTACTTC.

Notes on this clone: One end of the junction does not line up with germline, which may come from a read error. The gene calls are TRBV7-9 and TRBJ2-7; 10 bases map to TRBD1. The germline V gene has CDR1 SEHNR and CDR2 FQNEAQ (reference sequence). The CDR3 has 15 amino acids. CDR3 loop: CASSYSGTGEYEQYF. CDR3 coding DNA: TGCGCCAGCAGCTATTCCGGGACAGGGGAATACGAGCAGTACTTC.

The rearrangement uses TRBV7-8 and TRBJ2-1; 9 bases are shared with TRBD2. The germline V gene encodes CDR1 SGHVS and CDR2 FQNEAQ. The V and J ends lost 3 bases and 4 bases, in that order; junction bases with no gene match: 4. This CDR3 is 15 amino acids long. The CDR3 nucleotides are TGTGCCAGCAGCTTTAGCGGGAGAGGTTACAATGAGCAGTTCTTC. This gives the protein CASSFSGRGYNEQFF.

The chain has TRBV5-4 and TRBJ2-7; maybe TRBD2 (5 bases). Trimming pared 0 bases from V and 7 bases from J, leaving 14 bases between. Germline V gene lookup returns CDR1 SGHNT and CDR2 YYREEE (reference sequence). The CDR3 length is 14 residues. Written as DNA, the CDR3 is TGTGCCAGCAGCTTGGACATAGCGAGCCGGGAGCAGTACTTC. Residues: CASSLDIASREQYF.

The chain combines TRBV7-2 with TRBJ1-1, with D perhaps TRBD1 (6 bases). Trimming removed 1 base at V and 5 bases at J, with 11 bases between. The CDR3 is 14 residues long. In germline, CDR1 is SGHTA, CDR2 FQGNSA. The CDR3 region is CASSLERGGTEAFF. In nucleotides, the CDR3 is TGTGCCAGCAGCTTAGAGAGGGGGGGAACTGAAGCTTTCTTT.

As for this clone: Given the absence of the conserved phenylalanine or tryptophan at the CDR3 end, a read error is likely. The V call is TRBV7-9, the J call TRBJ1-2; no reliable D call. The V gene lost 3 bases and the J gene lost 7 bases, with 9 bases spanning the gap. Germline CDR1 reads SEHNR; CDR2 reads FQNEAQ (reference sequence). CDR3 length equals 12 residues. Here the CDR3 reads CASSLRAGGYTL. The CDR3 bases are TGTGCCAGCAGCTTGAGGGCTGGTGGCTACACCCTC.

The chain couples TRBV10-3 to TRBJ1-2; D gene unclear. Germline V gene data show CDR1 as ENHRY and CDR2 as SYGVKD. The CDR3 loop spans 12 amino acids. Trimming cost V 3 bases and J 6 bases, with 8 bases left between them. CDR3: CAISDPGDGYTF. CDR3 in DNA: TGTGCCATCAGTGACCCGGGCGATGGCTACACCTTC.

The chain has TRBV7-9 and TRBJ2-6; D not certain. Trimming cost V 5 bases and J 1 base, with 9 bases left between them. The germline V gene encodes CDR1 SEHNR and CDR2 FQNEAQ (reference sequence). The CDR3 length is 15 residues. The CDR3, as DNA: TGTGCCAGCAGCCAGACTGTTTCTGGGGCCAACGTCCTGACTTTC. Encoded protein: CASSQTVSGANVLTF.

This rearrangement joins TRBV28 to TRBJ1-1; unclear D gene. The CDR3 contains 13 residues. Trimming took off 6 bases at V and 3 bases at J, with 11 bases between the two ends. Germline CDR1 MDHEN, CDR2 SYDVKM. CDR3 in amino acids: CASRLPVDTEAFF. The CDR3 DNA reads TGTGCCAGCAGACTTCCAGTGGACACTGAAGCTTTCTTT.